This entry concerns a single T cell receptor (beta chain). The sample carries other DNA sequences with the same CDR3. The length of the CDR3 is 15 residues. V dropped 2 bases and J dropped 5; count of bases not matched to a gene: 5. Germline CDR1 reads MNHEY; CDR2 reads SVGAGI. This sample was included in a study of shared clonotypes between healthy human individuals. Measured with immunoSEQ multiplex PCR; TCRdb has only the in-frame clones, and not every one. The sample contains approximately 2.3 million clones, 80% to 95% of which appear only once. The chain is built from TRBV6-5 and TRBJ2-1, with 8 bases matching TRBD2. The source material was naive CD4+ T cells from PBMCs. Sample subset: CD45RA+ positively selected. The clonotype was recovered from a young man in good health. Some clones in this sample may be carry-over from other donors' samples. The CDR3 bases are TGTGCCAGCAGTTACGGCTTAGCGGGAAACAATGAGCAGTTCTTC. This sequence encodes CASSYGLAGNNEQFF.